This note documents a single T cell receptor (beta chain) sequence. This entry comes from a study of control samples from healthy donors and cancer patients. Data came from immunoSEQ multiplex PCR; TCRdb stores just in-frame clones and leaves some out. This table has 120,000 or so clones, 87% appearing once. Per germline, CDR1 SGHTS and CDR2 YDEGEE. This CDR3 has 15 amino acids. V was pared by 2 bases and J by 3 bases, with 11 bases between. The chain joins TRBV5-8 to TRBJ1-4; D gene uncertain. The origin of this receptor is a man aged 60-69 years in good health. The sequenced sample was blood. The CDR3 coding sequence is TGTGCCAGCAGCTTTACCCCGGCTGCTAATGAAAAACTGTTTTTT. It yields the protein CASSFTPAANEKLFF.